This passage covers 29 T cell receptor beta chains from one sample sequenced in a study of control samples from healthy donors and cancer patients. Assay: immunoSEQ multiplex PCR; the TCRdb copy retains only in-frame clones and omits some. The sample records over 85,000 clones, approximately 88% being singletons. The sequenced material came from PBMCs. The receptors stem from a woman aged 60-75 years with lung cancer.

This clone was found a few times. V is TRBV3-1 (or the pseudogene TRBV3-2) and J is TRBJ1-4, with D unclear. V was shortened by 1 base and J by 1 base, with 7 bases between the two germline ends. Germline values: CDR1 LGHDT, CDR2 YNNKEL (reference sequence). The CDR3 extends over 15 amino acids. As DNA, the CDR3 is TGTGCCAGCAGCCAAGCCTTGCTAACTAATGAAAAACTGTTTTTT. Protein: CASSQALLTNEKLFF.

V and J are TRBV5-1 and TRBJ1-4, with a tentative D call TRBD1 (6 bases). This CDR3 is 19 amino acids long. Trimming took off 4 bases at V and 2 bases at J, with 24 bases between the two ends. Germline CDR1 is SGHRS and CDR2 is YFSETQ. In DNA, the CDR3 is TGCGCCAGCAGCCAGAAACATGGGGGCAGGATGAAGACTAATGAAAAACTGTTTTTT. It yields the protein CASSQKHGGRMKTNEKLFF.

This clone was detected once. The chain links TRBV27 to TRBJ1-4; D ambiguous. The CDR3 has 12 residues. Between the trimmed V and J ends, which lost 3 bases and 3 bases, there was a span of 2 bases. Germline CDR1 is MNHEY and CDR2 is SMNVEV (reference sequence). CDR3 sequence reads: CASSFPNEKLFF. The CDR3 DNA reads as TGTGCCAGCAGTTTCCCTAATGAAAAACTGTTTTTT.

On this clone itself: Other DNA sequences of this sample code for an identical CDR3. The J gene is TRBJ1-2, the V gene TRBV4-1; D remains ambiguous. CDR3 length: 13 amino acids. From germline, CDR1 is MGHRA and CDR2 YSYEKL. The V and J ends lost 0 bases and 6 bases respectively, with 8 bases between them. The CDR3: CASSQDLGDGYTF. The CDR3 nucleotides read TGCGCCAGCAGCCAAGATTTGGGAGATGGCTACACCTTC.

V is TRBV2 and J is TRBJ2-2, with D possibly being TRBD2 (5 bases). Trimming stripped 11 bases from V and 6 bases from J, with 22 bases between. Germline values: CDR1 SNHLY, CDR2 FYNNEI. CDR3 length: 15 amino acids. The chain's CDR3 is CAGKENPGEPGELFF. CDR3 sequence (DNA): TGTGCCGGGAAGGAAAACCCCGGGGAGCCCGGGGAGCTGTTTTTT.

The chain carries TRBV7-2 and TRBJ2-7; D uncertain. Trimming removed 4 bases from V and 3 bases from J, with 16 bases in between. This CDR3 comprises 15 residues. Germline V gives CDR1 SGHTA, CDR2 FQGNSA. The CDR3 DNA sequence: TGTGCCAGCAGCTCACAGACAAGCTCCTTCTACGAGCAGTACTTC. Protein: CASSSQTSSFYEQYF.

The rearrangement uses TRBV5-1 and TRBJ1-1, with 10 bases that match TRBD1. V was clipped by 0 bases and J by 1 base; unmatched bases: 6. Germline-derived CDR1 and CDR2 are SGHRS and YFSETQ. This CDR3 is 17 amino acids long. Here the CDR3 reads CASSLEGQGRKNTEAFF. As DNA, the CDR3 is TGCGCCAGCAGCTTGGAGGGACAGGGGCGGAAGAACACTGAAGCTTTCTTT.

The gene calls are TRBV11-3 and TRBJ2-7, with 10 bases that match TRBD2. After removal of 1 base from V and 0 bases from J, the junction contained 0 bases not matched to a gene. The CDR3 extends over 15 amino acids. CDR1 SGHNT and CDR2 YENEEA come from the germline V gene. CDR3 nucleotide sequence: TGTGCCAGCAGCTTAGCTAGCGGGAGCTCCTACGAGCAGTACTTC. Translated: CASSLASGSSYEQYF.

CDR3 bases: TGTGCCAGCACCATTTACGTCGGACAGGGCGGCAATCAGCCCCAGCATTTT. Translating gives CASTIYVGQGGNQPQHF. The J gene is TRBJ1-5, the V gene TRBV28, with 8 bases fitting TRBD1. The germline V gene encodes CDR1 MDHEN and CDR2 SYDVKM. Losses at the gene ends were 7 bases for V and 2 bases for J; bases not matched to a gene: 13. The CDR3 extends over 17 amino acids.

The chain couples TRBV4-3 to TRBJ2-5; D could derive from TRBD1 or TRBD2 (6 bases each). Germline loops: CDR1 LGHNA, CDR2 YSLEER. V was pared by 0 bases and J by 5 bases, with 13 bases between. The CDR3 is 15 residues long. In DNA, the CDR3 is TGCGCCAGCAGCCAAGAAAGGGGGGCTGGGGAGACCCAGTACTTC. Protein: CASSQERGAGETQYF.

This clone was observed a few times. The genes are TRBV19 and TRBJ2-2; 9 nucleotides match TRBD2. The CDR3 sequence is 15 residues long. J gave up 5 bases and V 5 bases, and 6 bases lay outside the gene matches. Germline V lookup: CDR1 LNHDA, CDR2 SQIVND (reference sequence). The DNA for the CDR3 is TGTGCCAGTAGTGAAAGCGGGAGGTGGACCGGGGAGCTGTTTTTT. This codes for CASSESGRWTGELFF.

The chain is built from TRBV19 and TRBJ2-4; D is tentatively TRBD1 or TRBD2 (5 bases each). This CDR3 has 14 residues. V gave up 4 bases and J gave up 7 bases, with 14 bases separating them. Germline V gene lookup returns CDR1 LNHDA and CDR2 SQIVND (reference sequence). The CDR3 loop reads CASSTYGGVNIQYF. DNA for the CDR3: TGTGCCAGTAGTACTTATGGGGGAGTGAACATTCAGTACTTC.

The gene calls are TRBV3-1 (or the pseudogene TRBV3-2) and TRBJ1-5, with unresolved D. Germline CDR1 and CDR2: LGHDT and YNNKEL (reference sequence). The CDR3 totals 14 residues. V was cut by 2 bases and J by 6 bases, with 11 bases left in between. The CDR3 sequence: CASSQSSGSQPQHF. CDR3 bases: TGTGCCAGCAGCCAATCGTCAGGCAGTCAGCCCCAGCATTTT.

This rearrangement joins TRBV18 to TRBJ2-7; possibly TRBD2 for D (6 bases). V was shortened by 3 bases and J by 0 bases, with 12 bases between the two germline ends. CDR1 is KGHSH, CDR2 LQKENI, per germline. This CDR3 contains 15 residues. CDR3 sequence reads: CASSPGTHSSYEQYF. The CDR3 DNA reads TGTGCCAGCTCACCCGGGACTCATAGCTCCTACGAGCAGTACTTC. Supplemented by reference TRBV18 and TRBJ2-7, the full variable domain reads NAGVMQNPRHLVRRRGQEARLRCSPMKGHSHVYWYRQLPEEGLKFMVYLQKENIIDESGMPKERFSAEFPKEGPSILRIQQVVRGDSAAYFCASSPGTHSSYEQYFGPGTRLTVT.

V usage is TRBV5-1 and J usage is TRBJ2-7; 7 positions match TRBD1. CDR3 size: 15 residues. V was pared by 3 bases and J by 3 bases, with 9 bases of the junction left unmatched. The germline V gene encodes CDR1 SGHRS and CDR2 YFSETQ. CDR3 sequence (DNA): TGCGCCAGCAGCTCACCGGGACAGATGGTCTACGAGCAGTACTTC. Its translation is CASSSPGQMVYEQYF.

The CDR3: CASSPAAETPSPNYGYTF. CDR3 DNA: TGTGCCAGCTCACCAGCCGCCGAGACGCCTAGCCCTAACTATGGCTACACCTTC. J is TRBJ1-2 and V is TRBV18; D unclear. V was pared by 2 bases and J by 0 bases, with 19 bases between. The CDR3 is made up of 18 amino acids. CDR1 and CDR2 (germline): KGHSH, LQKENI.

This chain joins TRBV7-3 and TRBJ2-3; tentative D call: TRBD2 (5 bases). Germline CDR1 reads SGHTA; CDR2 reads FQGTGA. Trimming removed 0 bases at V and 6 bases at J, with 7 bases between. The CDR3 sequence is 13 residues long. CDR3 bases: TGTGCCAGCAGCTTAACAGGAGGTGATACGCAGTATTTT. Residues: CASSLTGGDTQYF. Full variable domain (rest looked up from reference TRBV7-3 and TRBJ2-3): GAGVSQTPSNKVTEKGKYVELRCDPISGHTALYWYRQSLGQGPEFLIYFQGTGAADDSGLPNDRFFAVRPEGSVSTLKIQRTERGDSAVYLCASSLTGGDTQYFGPGTRLTVL.

In its sample, this clone was seen once. This chain links TRBV30 with TRBJ1-1; no reliable D call. Germline CDR1 GTSNPN, CDR2 SVGIG (reference sequence). With 0 bases removed from V and 0 bases from J, the gap between germline ends came to 5 bases. The CDR3 loop spans 13 amino acids. In DNA form, the CDR3 reads TGTGCCTGGAGTGTAGGGATGAACACTGAAGCTTTCTTT. This encodes CAWSVGMNTEAFF.

CDR3 amino acids: CASSLDLIAGQGLTYEQYF. The CDR3 DNA is TGTGCCAGCAGCTTAGATCTTATTGCGGGACAGGGCCTTACATACGAGCAGTACTTC. The chain has TRBV11-3 and TRBJ2-7; 9 nucleotides match TRBD1. The CDR3 length is 19 residues. Trimming at V came to 0 bases and at J to 4 bases, leaving 16 bases not matched to a gene. From germline, CDR1 is SGHNT and CDR2 YENEEA.

This chain links TRBV5-4 with TRBJ1-2; 8 bases match TRBD1. Germline CDR1 and CDR2: SGHNT and YYREEE (reference sequence). V trimming: 3 bases; J trimming: 12 bases; junction bases outside the gene matches: 13. The CDR3 sequence is 14 residues long. The CDR3 reads CASSSGGPHLMDTF. The CDR3 region has the DNA TGTGCCAGCAGCTCAGGGGGCCCTCACCTTATGGACACCTTC.

CDR3 coding DNA: TGCGCCAGCAGCCAATCCAGCGGGCCGGCTAACTATGGCTACACCTTC. This codes for CASSQSSGPANYGYTF. The gene calls are TRBV4-3 and TRBJ1-2, with D unclear. CDR1 is LGHNA, CDR2 YSLEER, per germline. The CDR3 is made up of 16 amino acids. Trimming cost V 2 bases and J 0 bases, with 13 bases left between them.

The gene calls are TRBV7-2 and TRBJ2-3; weak D call: TRBD1 (5 bases). Germline lookup yields CDR1 SGHTA and CDR2 FQGNSA. V lost 1 base and J 5 bases, leaving 7 bases between the germline ends. The CDR3 has 13 residues. The CDR3 DNA reads TGTGCCAGCAGCTTAGTAGGGGAAGATACGCAGTATTTT. Amino acids: CASSLVGEDTQYF.

The chain links TRBV6-5 to TRBJ1-1; no definite D call. Trimming pared 0 bases from V and 3 bases from J, leaving 14 bases between. The CDR3 loop spans 16 amino acids. Germline CDR1 reads MNHEY; CDR2 reads SVGAGI. The CDR3 DNA is TGTGCCAGCAGTTACTCGAGCTCGACTATTGACACTGAAGCTTTCTTT. Its translation is CASSYSSSTIDTEAFF.

V and J are TRBV3-1 (or the pseudogene TRBV3-2) and TRBJ1-6, with 8 nucleotides matching TRBD1. The CDR3 is 15 residues long. V trimming: 2 bases; J trimming: 8 bases; junction bases outside the gene matches: 5. CDR1 is LGHDT and CDR2 is YNNKEL in the germline V gene (reference sequence). The CDR3, as DNA: TGTGCCAGCAGCCAATGGACAGGGATGGATTCACCCCTCCACTTT. It encodes CASSQWTGMDSPLHF.

The chain uses TRBV19 and TRBJ1-5, with D perhaps TRBD1 (5 bases). Germline loops: CDR1 LNHDA, CDR2 SQIVND (reference sequence). The CDR3 is 14 residues long. V lost 6 bases and J 7 bases, leaving 16 bases between the germline ends. CDR3 amino acids: CASSLFGGGQPQHF. Written as DNA, the CDR3 is TGTGCCAGTAGCCTCTTCGGGGGGGGGCAGCCCCAGCATTTT.

With regard to this clone: At one end the junction does not follow the germline gene, possibly because of a read error. The chain uses TRBV12-3 or TRBV12-4 and TRBJ2-1, with 9 bases that match TRBD2. This CDR3 has 13 amino acids. CDR3 in amino acids: CASSVAGATEQFF. As DNA, the CDR3 is TGTGCCAGCAGTGTAGCGGGAGCTACTGAGCAGTTCTTC.

A few counts support this clone. The chain joins TRBV27 to TRBJ2-7, with D unclear. The CDR3 covers 14 residues. From germline, CDR1 is MNHEY and CDR2 SMNVEV (reference sequence). Trimming took off 0 bases at V and 5 bases at J, with 11 bases between the two ends. Here the CDR3 reads CASSLSTPANEQYF. In DNA, the CDR3 is TGTGCCAGCAGTTTATCTACCCCTGCTAACGAGCAGTACTTC.

This chain uses TRBV7-2 with TRBJ1-2, with TRBD1 identical over 9 bases. CDR3 length: 15 amino acids. V lost 4 bases, J lost 5 bases, and 8 bases stayed unmatched. Germline V gives CDR1 SGHTA, CDR2 FQGNSA. The chain's CDR3 is CASSSTGTGHYGYTF. CDR3 DNA sequence: TGTGCCAGCAGCTCCACCGGGACAGGGCATTATGGCTACACCTTC.

The rearrangement joins TRBV7-9 to TRBJ1-5, with D tentatively TRBD1 (5 bases). The CDR3 has 14 residues. V was clipped by 1 base and J by 6 bases, with 10 bases between them. Germline V gene lookup returns CDR1 SEHNR and CDR2 FQNEAQ (reference sequence). The CDR3 loop is CASSLGREGQPQHF. Here the CDR3 DNA reads TGTGCCAGCAGCTTAGGCAGGGAAGGTCAGCCCCAGCATTTT.